This note documents a single T cell receptor (beta chain) sequence. The source of the sample is a study of naive and memory T cell subsets. The CDR3 spans 18 residues. V was pared by 2 bases and J by 1 base, with 18 bases between. CDR1 and CDR2 (germline): LGHDT, YNNKEL (reference sequence). The beta constant-region primer was an equimolar mix of two oligonucleotides covering TRBC1 and TRBC2. TCRdb called the UMI-ligation and nested PCR reads again in MiXCR, with one record for every CDR3 protein. The sample lists 5,000 or so distinct CDR3 sequences, 7% occurring once. The sequence was obtained from a human donor in good health. The sample was effector memory CD8+ T cells from blood. Stated subset: effector memory, CD45RA- CD27-. The gene calls are TRBV3-1 and TRBJ2-1, with TRBD2 as a possible D gene (6 bases). CDR3 protein: CASSQSTLAEVSYNEQFF. CDR3 nucleotides: TGTGCCAGCAGCCAATCCACCTTAGCGGAAGTATCCTACAATGAGCAGTTCTTC.